This is a list of T cell receptor beta chains from one sample in a study of post-analysis software for immune sequencing data. TCRdb re-called the PCR reads through MiXCR, storing one row per CDR3 protein. The repertoire holds 740,000 or so distinct CDR3 sequences, with approximately 53% as singletons. Source material: blood. The receptors were gathered from a girl between 10 and 17 years old with multiple sclerosis. CDR3s leave out the opening cysteine and the closing phenylalanine or tryptophan. Each record gives: J gene, V gene, CDR3 protein.

J gene: TRBJ1-1
V gene: TRBV7-9
CDR3 protein: ASSLASGGGTEAF

J gene: .
V gene: TRBV25-1
CDR3 protein: ASSPNQGSERGLGEQY

J gene: TRBJ2-1
V gene: TRBV6-1
CDR3 protein: AGRERHSSYNEQF

J gene: TRBJ1-5
V gene: TRBV12-3/TRBV12-4
CDR3 protein: ASSSGPYSNRPQH

J gene: TRBJ1-2
V gene: TRBV12-3/TRBV12-4
CDR3 protein: ASSLVEGYT

J gene: TRBJ2-5
V gene: TRBV4-1
CDR3 protein: ASSQTLVGRETQY

J gene: TRBJ2-7
V gene: TRBV20-1
CDR3 protein: SARDRQHGSYEQY

J gene: TRBJ2-7
V gene: TRBV29-1
CDR3 protein: SVADVRAYEQY

J gene: TRBJ2-3
V gene: TRBV20-1
CDR3 protein: SARASSGSGTDTQY

J gene: TRBJ2-3
V gene: TRBV9
CDR3 protein: ASSLGANQY

J gene: TRBJ1-1
V gene: TRBV19
CDR3 protein: ASSPGGGRTEAF

J gene: TRBJ2-4
V gene: TRBV5-1
CDR3 protein: ASSLGPGENIQY

J gene: TRBJ2-3
V gene: TRBV7-8
CDR3 protein: ASSLIWGGTDTQY

J gene: TRBJ2-3
V gene: TRBV29-1
CDR3 protein: SVQDRDTQY

J gene: TRBJ1-2
V gene: TRBV7-9
CDR3 protein: ASSFGGGGYGYT

J gene: TRBJ2-7
V gene: TRBV29-1
CDR3 protein: SVRTSGRAYEQY

J gene: .
V gene: TRBV7-6
CDR3 protein: ASSYGEGEQY

J gene: TRBJ2-1
V gene: TRBV7-9
CDR3 protein: ASSLGQGVTNEQF

J gene: TRBJ2-3
V gene: TRBV10-3
CDR3 protein: AISEPLSDTQY

J gene: TRBJ2-3
V gene: TRBV7-3
CDR3 protein: ASSLTAEGMKDTQY

J gene: .
V gene: TRBV5-1
CDR3 protein: ASSPLRYGLAGTQETQY

J gene: TRBJ2-7
V gene: TRBV29-1
CDR3 protein: SVNRDSYSYEQY

J gene: TRBJ2-7
V gene: TRBV5-6
CDR3 protein: ASSLNRGAIAYEQY

J gene: TRBJ2-1
V gene: TRBV20-1
CDR3 protein: SARAPVGQRYNEQF

J gene: TRBJ1-4
V gene: TRBV10-3
CDR3 protein: ATSSTVREKLF

J gene: TRBJ1-4
V gene: TRBV12-3/TRBV12-4
CDR3 protein: ASSLQTGGAFALTNEKLF

J gene: TRBJ2-7
V gene: TRBV20-1
CDR3 protein: SARDRAGLEQY

J gene: TRBJ2-7
V gene: TRBV5-1
CDR3 protein: ASSSLQRYEQY

J gene: TRBJ2-7
V gene: TRBV5-1
CDR3 protein: ASSLGGTSLSYEQY

J gene: TRBJ2-4
V gene: TRBV12-3/TRBV12-4
CDR3 protein: ASSRDSVAKNIQY

J gene: TRBJ2-1
V gene: TRBV6-5
CDR3 protein: ASVTSGGREQF

J gene: TRBJ2-3
V gene: TRBV15
CDR3 protein: ATSREVGASPNTQY

J gene: .
V gene: TRBV7-9
CDR3 protein: ASSTTKGGGDIQY

J gene: TRBJ2-7
V gene: TRBV6-5
CDR3 protein: ASTPSLGFYEQY

J gene: TRBJ2-1
V gene: TRBV4-2
CDR3 protein: ASSHALDGGEQF

J gene: TRBJ2-3
V gene: TRBV27
CDR3 protein: ASSSLAGVVSGTDTQY

J gene: TRBJ1-2
V gene: TRBV19
CDR3 protein: ASIGQHYGYT

J gene: TRBJ2-3
V gene: TRBV27
CDR3 protein: ASSRPLAGTDTQY

J gene: TRBJ2-6
V gene: TRBV10-3
CDR3 protein: AISESAAGKAAGANVLT

J gene: TRBJ2-3
V gene: TRBV27
CDR3 protein: ASSQTGRSSRTDTQY

J gene: TRBJ2-1
V gene: TRBV2
CDR3 protein: ASSLQGPSRF

J gene: TRBJ2-5
V gene: TRBV20-1
CDR3 protein: SALTSGGAKTQY

J gene: TRBJ2-7
V gene: TRBV7-2
CDR3 protein: ASSLWTSGTSYEQY

J gene: TRBJ2-1
V gene: TRBV14
CDR3 protein: ASSLGLRVEQF

J gene: TRBJ2-7
V gene: TRBV5-6
CDR3 protein: ASSADGPYEQY

J gene: TRBJ2-1
V gene: TRBV20-1
CDR3 protein: SARFAGLLYNEQF

J gene: TRBJ1-1
V gene: TRBV7-2
CDR3 protein: ASSSRDMMGTEAF

J gene: TRBJ1-1
V gene: TRBV20-1
CDR3 protein: SARDQENTEAF

J gene: TRBJ2-1
V gene: TRBV4-1
CDR3 protein: ASRLSWWEPYNEQF

J gene: TRBJ2-7
V gene: TRBV12-3/TRBV12-4
CDR3 protein: ASSLHRDSEQY

J gene: TRBJ1-1
V gene: TRBV2
CDR3 protein: AGRPGQRIDTEAF

J gene: TRBJ2-1
V gene: TRBV2
CDR3 protein: APQSPREGVYNEQF

J gene: TRBJ2-5
V gene: TRBV29-1
CDR3 protein: SVKKGGETQY

J gene: TRBJ2-5
V gene: TRBV7-9
CDR3 protein: ASSLGRQGSYQETQY

J gene: TRBJ2-5
V gene: TRBV20-1
CDR3 protein: SASTGLQETQY

J gene: TRBJ2-3
V gene: TRBV7-8
CDR3 protein: ASRDRDSSSDTQY

J gene: TRBJ2-5
V gene: TRBV30
CDR3 protein: AWAPYGGSDASQETQY

J gene: TRBJ2-7
V gene: TRBV6-5
CDR3 protein: AISPGPLSYEQY

J gene: TRBJ1-2
V gene: TRBV29-1
CDR3 protein: SVSGPEGQGYT

J gene: TRBJ2-1
V gene: TRBV7-6
CDR3 protein: ASSSAGRLSSYNEQF